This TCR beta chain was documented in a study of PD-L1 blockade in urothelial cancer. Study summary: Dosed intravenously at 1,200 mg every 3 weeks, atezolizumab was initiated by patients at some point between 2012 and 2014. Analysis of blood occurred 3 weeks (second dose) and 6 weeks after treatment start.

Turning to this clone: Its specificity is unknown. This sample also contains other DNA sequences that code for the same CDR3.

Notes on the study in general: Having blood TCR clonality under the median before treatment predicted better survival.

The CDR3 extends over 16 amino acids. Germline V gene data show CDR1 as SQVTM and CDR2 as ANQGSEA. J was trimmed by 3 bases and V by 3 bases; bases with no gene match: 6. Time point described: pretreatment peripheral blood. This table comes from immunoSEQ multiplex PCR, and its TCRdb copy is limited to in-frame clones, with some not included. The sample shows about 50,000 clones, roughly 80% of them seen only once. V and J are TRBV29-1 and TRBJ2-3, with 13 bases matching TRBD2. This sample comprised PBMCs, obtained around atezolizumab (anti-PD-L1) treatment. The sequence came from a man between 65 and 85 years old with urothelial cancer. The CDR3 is CSVDGLAGDSTDTQYF. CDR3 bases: TGCAGCGTTGACGGACTAGCGGGGGATTCGACAGATACGCAGTATTTT.